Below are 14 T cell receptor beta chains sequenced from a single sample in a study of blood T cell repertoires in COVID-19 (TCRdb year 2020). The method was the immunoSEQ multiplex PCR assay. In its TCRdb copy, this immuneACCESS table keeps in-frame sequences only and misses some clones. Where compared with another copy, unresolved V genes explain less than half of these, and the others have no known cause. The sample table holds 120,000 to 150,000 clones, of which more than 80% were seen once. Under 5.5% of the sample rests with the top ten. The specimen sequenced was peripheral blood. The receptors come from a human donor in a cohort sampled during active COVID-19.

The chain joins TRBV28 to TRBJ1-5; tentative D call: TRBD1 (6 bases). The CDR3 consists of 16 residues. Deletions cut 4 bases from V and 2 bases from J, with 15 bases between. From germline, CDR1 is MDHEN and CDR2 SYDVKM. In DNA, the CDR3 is TGTGCCAGCAGTTCGAGGAGCGACAGGCGCAATCAGCCCCAGCATTTT. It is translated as CASSSRSDRRNQPQHF.

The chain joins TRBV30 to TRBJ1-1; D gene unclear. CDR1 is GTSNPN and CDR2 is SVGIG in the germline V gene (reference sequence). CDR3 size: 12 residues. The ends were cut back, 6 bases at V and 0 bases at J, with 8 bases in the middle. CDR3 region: CACRSMNTEAFF. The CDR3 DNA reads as TGTGCCTGCCGGTCCATGAACACTGAAGCTTTCTTT.

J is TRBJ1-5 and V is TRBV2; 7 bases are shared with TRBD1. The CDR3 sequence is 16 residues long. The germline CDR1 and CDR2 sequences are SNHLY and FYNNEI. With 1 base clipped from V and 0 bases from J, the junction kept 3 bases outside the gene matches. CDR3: CASSEDRGDSNQPQHF. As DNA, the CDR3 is TGTGCCAGCAGTGAAGACAGGGGAGATAGCAATCAGCCCCAGCATTTT.

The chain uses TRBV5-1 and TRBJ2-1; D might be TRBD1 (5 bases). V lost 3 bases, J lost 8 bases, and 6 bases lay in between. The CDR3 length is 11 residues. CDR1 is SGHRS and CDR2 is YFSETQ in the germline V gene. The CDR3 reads CASSSGYEQFF. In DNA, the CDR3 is TGCGCCAGCAGCTCAGGGTATGAGCAGTTCTTC.

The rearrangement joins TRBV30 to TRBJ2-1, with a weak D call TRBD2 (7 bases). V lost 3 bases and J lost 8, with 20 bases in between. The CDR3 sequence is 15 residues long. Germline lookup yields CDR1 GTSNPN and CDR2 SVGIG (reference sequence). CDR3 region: CAWSPRGGGAHEQFF. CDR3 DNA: TGTGCCTGGAGCCCCCGGGGTGGGGGGGCGCATGAGCAGTTCTTC.

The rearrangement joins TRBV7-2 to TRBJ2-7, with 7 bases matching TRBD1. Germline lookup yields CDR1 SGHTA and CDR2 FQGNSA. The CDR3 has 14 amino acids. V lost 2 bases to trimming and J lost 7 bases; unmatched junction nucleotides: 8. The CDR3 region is CASSLTGTVGEQYV. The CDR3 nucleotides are TGTGCCAGCAGCTTAACCGGGACAGTAGGGGAGCAGTACGTC.

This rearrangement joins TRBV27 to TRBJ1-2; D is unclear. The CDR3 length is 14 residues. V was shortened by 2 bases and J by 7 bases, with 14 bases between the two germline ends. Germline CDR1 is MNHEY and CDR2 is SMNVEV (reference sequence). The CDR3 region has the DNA TGTGCCAGCAGTTTACACGGAGGAGGCGGTGGCTACACCTTC. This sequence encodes CASSLHGGGGGYTF.

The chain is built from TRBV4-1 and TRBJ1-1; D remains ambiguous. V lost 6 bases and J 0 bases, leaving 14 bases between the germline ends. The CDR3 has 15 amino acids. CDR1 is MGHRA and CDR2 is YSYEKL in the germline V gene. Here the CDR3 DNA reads TGCGCCAGCAGAGTCTCGCGTACCTTGAACACTGAAGCTTTCTTT. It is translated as CASRVSRTLNTEAFF.

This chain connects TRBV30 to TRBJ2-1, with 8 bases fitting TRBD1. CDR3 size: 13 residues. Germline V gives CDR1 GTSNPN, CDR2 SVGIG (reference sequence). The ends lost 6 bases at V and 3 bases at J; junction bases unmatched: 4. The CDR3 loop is CACQGALYNEQFF. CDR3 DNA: TGTGCCTGCCAGGGGGCCCTCTACAATGAGCAGTTCTTC.

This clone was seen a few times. The CDR3 nucleotides are TGTGCCAGCAGAATTGATACGGTTTATGGCTACACCTTC. This gives the protein CASRIDTVYGYTF. V gene TRBV6-5 combines with J gene TRBJ1-2; D gene unclear. V shed 6 bases and J shed 5 bases, with 13 bases lying between them. CDR1 and CDR2 from the germline V gene are MNHEY and SVGAGI. The CDR3 extends over 13 amino acids.

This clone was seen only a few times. CDR3 bases: TGTGCCAGCAGCCCCCTAGACGGGAGTAGGCAGGTCCGCTCTGGAAACACCATATATTTT. This translates into CASSPLDGSRQVRSGNTIYF. V usage is TRBV7-8 and J usage is TRBJ1-3; D uncertain. The CDR3 has 20 residues. V gave up 5 bases and J gave up 0 bases, with 26 bases separating them. The V gene's germline CDR1 is SGHVS and CDR2 FQNEAQ. The variable domain in full, with the rest retrieved from reference TRBV7-8 and TRBJ1-3, is GAGVSQSPRYKVAKRGQDVALRCDPISGHVSLFWYQQALGQGPEFLTYFQNEAQLDKSGLPSDRFFAERPEGSVSTLKIQRTQQEDSAVYLCASSPLDGSRQVRSGNTIYFGEGSWLTVV.

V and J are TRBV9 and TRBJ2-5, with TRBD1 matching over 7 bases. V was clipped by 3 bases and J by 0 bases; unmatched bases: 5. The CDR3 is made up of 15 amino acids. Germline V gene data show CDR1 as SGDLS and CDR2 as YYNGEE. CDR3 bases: TGTGCCAGCAGCGCCCGACAGGGTGACCAAGAGACCCAGTACTTC. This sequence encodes CASSARQGDQETQYF.

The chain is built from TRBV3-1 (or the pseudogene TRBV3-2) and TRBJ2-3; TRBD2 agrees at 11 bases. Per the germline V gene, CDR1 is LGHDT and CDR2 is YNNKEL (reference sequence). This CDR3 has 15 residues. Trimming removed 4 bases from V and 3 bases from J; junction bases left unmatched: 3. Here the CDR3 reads CASSRRLAGTDTQYF. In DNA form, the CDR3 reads TGTGCCAGCAGCCGCAGACTAGCGGGGACAGATACGCAGTATTTT.

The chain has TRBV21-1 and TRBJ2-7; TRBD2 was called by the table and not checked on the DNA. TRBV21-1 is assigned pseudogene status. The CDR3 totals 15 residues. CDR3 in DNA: TGTGCCAGCAGCAAAGCCCCTAGCCTCTCCTACGAGCAGTACTTC. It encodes CASSKAPSLSYEQYF.